A selection of T cell receptor beta chains follows, all from one sample in a study of response to subunit inactivated influenza vaccine. Using its own MiXCR run on the RT-PCR reads, TCRdb lists one record per CDR3 protein. The table shows almost 600,000 distinct CDR3 sequences, with 12% to 15% occurring only once. The input for sequencing was PBMCs from blood, taken 12 days after vaccination. The receptor source for this set is a man aged 45 to 65 who received an inactivated influenza vaccine. The CDR3 runs from the conserved cysteine through the conserved F or W. The D gene is left open where the match is weak. Clone sizes are given selectively: once, few, many, or a class where the clone is expanded.

D	size	V	J	DNA	CDR3
TRBD2	many	TRBV7-2	TRBJ2-3	TGTGCCAGCAGCTCCAGAGCGGGAGGCACAGATACGCAGTATTTT	CASSSRAGGTDTQYF
-	once	TRBV27	TRBJ2-7	TGTGCCAGCAGTTTGTATGGTGGGTATTACGAGCAGTACTTC	CASSLYGGYYEQYF
-	-	TRBV28	TRBJ1-4	TGTGCCAGCACTCCTATGGGTGCAACTAATGAAAAACTGTTTTTT	CASTPMGATNEKLFF
-	few	TRBV29-1	TRBJ1-5	TGCAGCGTTCTTACAGGAAGCAATCAGCCCCAGCATTTT	CSVLTGSNQPQHF
TRBD2	few	TRBV12-3/TRBV12-4	TRBJ2-1	TGTGCCAGCAGTTTCGGACTAGCGGGAGGGCAGTTCTTC	CASSFGLAGGQFF
-	once	TRBV4-2	TRBJ2-3	TGTGCCAGCAGCCAAGATTCATTCCGGGGGACGCAGTATTTT	CASSQDSFRGTQYF
TRBD1	few	TRBV5-1	TRBJ1-4	TGCGCCAGCAGCACGGGACAGGGGTTGCGCGAAAAACTGTTTTTT	CASSTGQGLREKLFF
TRBD2	few	TRBV6-1	TRBJ2-7	TGTGCCAGCCTAGCGGGATACGAGCAGTACTTC	CASLAGYEQYF
TRBD1	-	TRBV7-3	TRBJ2-1	TGTGCCAGCAGCCTCGACAGGGGGTCCCTTGGCTCCTACAATGAGCAGTTCTTC	CASSLDRGSLGSYNEQFF
-	-	TRBV5-1	TRBJ1-1	TGCGCCAGCAGGCCGGGCATGAACACTGAAGCTTTCTTT	CASRPGMNTEAFF
TRBD2	-	TRBV3-1	TRBJ2-7	TGTGCCAGCAGCCTGTCGACTAGCGGGAAATCGGGGGAGCAGTACTTC	CASSLSTSGKSGEQYF
-	few	TRBV20-1	TRBJ2-5	TGCAGTGCTTTTGGGGGGTTCGAGACCCAGTACTTC	CSAFGGFETQYF
-	-	TRBV7-2	TRBJ2-7	TGTGCCAGCAGCGCGGATGCCTTCTACGAGCAGTACTTC	CASSADAFYEQYF
-	many	TRBV3-1	TRBJ1-1	TGTGCCAGCAGCCAAGATGGGGCAGGGAACACTGAAGCTTTCTTT	CASSQDGAGNTEAFF
-	-	TRBV18	TRBJ1-5	TGTGCCAGCTCACCACCGGTGGGGCAGGGGAATCAGCCCCAGCATTTT	CASSPPVGQGNQPQHF
-	few	TRBV4-3	TRBJ2-7	TGCGCCAGCAGCCAAGATTCGCAGGGGCGATCCTACGAGCAGTACTTC	CASSQDSQGRSYEQYF
TRBD2	-	TRBV11-3	TRBJ2-1	TGTGCCAGCAGCTTAGAAAGCGGGAGGAACAATGAGCAGTTCTTC	CASSLESGRNNEQFF
-	-	TRBV20-1	TRBJ2-7	TGCAGTGCTATGAACGGGGTGGACGAGCAGTACTTC	CSAMNGVDEQYF
TRBD2	-	TRBV20-1	TRBJ2-1	TGCAGTGCTAGAGTACTAGCGGGAGACGAGCAGTTCTTC	CSARVLAGDEQFF
-	-	TRBV30	TRBJ2-1	TGTGCCTGGAGTGCACCCGCGGCGGGCCTAACTTACAATGAGCAGTTCTTC	CAWSAPAAGLTYNEQFF
TRBD2	-	TRBV20-1	TRBJ2-7	TGCAGTGCTAACCCCGGGAGCGGGAGACTTGAAGAGCAGTACTTC	CSANPGSGRLEEQYF
-	-	TRBV6-5	TRBJ2-7	TGTGCCAGCTGTTTATCGGCCCTTTCGAGCGAGCAGTACTTC	CASCLSALSSEQYF
TRBD2	many	TRBV6-1	TRBJ2-1	TGTGCCAGCAGGACGGGACTAGCGACAATCAATGAGCAGTTCTTC	CASRTGLATINEQFF
TRBD1	-	TRBV11-2	TRBJ2-3	TGTGCCAGTACGAGAGACAGGGGGCGTGCAGATACGCAGTATTTT	CASTRDRGRADTQYF
-	-	TRBV5-1	TRBJ2-1	TGCGCCAGCAGCTCGGACCGAGAGCAGTTCTTC	CASSSDREQFF
-	-	TRBV12-3/TRBV12-4	TRBJ1-2	TGTGCCAGCAGTTTAGGGGCAGCTCGCTATGGCTACACCTTC	CASSLGAARYGYTF
TRBD1	-	TRBV7-9	TRBJ1-1	TGTGCCAGCAGCGGACGGACAGGGGGCCCCGAAGACACTGAAGCTTTCTTT	CASSGRTGGPEDTEAFF
-	few	TRBV12-3/TRBV12-4	TRBJ2-6	TGTGCCAGCAGTTTAAGTTCAGGCTCGGGGTTTGGGGCCAACGTCCTGACTTTC	CASSLSSGSGFGANVLTF
-	many	TRBV7-2	TRBJ2-5	TGTGCCAGCAGCTTAGCGCGTGCACAAGAGACCCAGTACTTC	CASSLARAQETQYF
-	many	TRBV5-1	TRBJ2-7	TGCGCCAGCAGCTTGGAGGACAACTCCTACGAGCAGTACTTC	CASSLEDNSYEQYF
-	many	TRBV2	TRBJ1-5	TGTGCCAGCAGTGAAGCGGTAAGGGCCGGTCAGCCCCAGCATTTT	CASSEAVRAGQPQHF